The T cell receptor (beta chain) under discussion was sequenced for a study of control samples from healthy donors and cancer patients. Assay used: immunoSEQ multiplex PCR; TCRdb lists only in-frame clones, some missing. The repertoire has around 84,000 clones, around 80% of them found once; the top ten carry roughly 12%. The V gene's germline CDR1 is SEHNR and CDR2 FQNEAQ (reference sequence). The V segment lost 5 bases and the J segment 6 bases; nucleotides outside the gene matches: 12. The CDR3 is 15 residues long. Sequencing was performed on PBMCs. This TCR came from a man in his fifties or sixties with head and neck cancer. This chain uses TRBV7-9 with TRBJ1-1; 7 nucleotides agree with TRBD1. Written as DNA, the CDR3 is TGTGCCAGCAGCACCGGACAGGTTGGATCTCCTGAAGCTTTCTTT. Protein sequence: CASSTGQVGSPEAFF. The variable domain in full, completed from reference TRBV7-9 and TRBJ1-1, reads DTGVSQNPRHKITKRGQNVTFRCDPISEHNRLYWYRQTLGQGPEFLTYFQNEAQLEKSRLLSDRFSAERPKGSFSTLEIQRTEQGDSAMYLCASSTGQVGSPEAFFGQGTRLTVV.